The rows below give T cell receptor beta chains drawn from one sample of a study of cytotoxic CD8 clonotypes in ibrutinib-treated CLL. The table came from immunoSEQ multiplex PCR; TCRdb's copy has only in-frame clones and leaves some out. Among some 300,000 clones, almost 80% were seen once, and the ten largest hold 6.5% to 8.5%. Source: PBMCs, taken before ibrutinib treatment. These receptors came from a human donor with chronic lymphocytic leukemia. CDR3s leave out the opening cysteine and the closing phenylalanine or tryptophan. Clone size is stated in some rows and not others, as once, few, many or a class when expanded.

size	V	J	CDR3
NA	TRBV5-6	TRBJ2-7	ASSRDTEQY
NA	TRBV15	TRBJ2-1	ATSKGTSGGYEQF
NA	TRBV10-3	TRBJ1-1	AITNSGTGGALDTEAF
NA	TRBV7-9	TRBJ2-5	ASSLHGGLETQY
NA	TRBV27	TRBJ2-2	AGFGAGELF
NA	TRBV27	TRBJ2-5	ASSTTSGTWETQY
NA	TRBV4-1	TRBJ1-5	ASSQGRNQNQPQH
NA	TRBV7-9	TRBJ2-7	ASSLDYPGTDLTKQY
NA	TRBV11-2	TRBJ2-1	ASSFNNPGLTAWEQF
NA	TRBV30	TRBJ1-5	AWNEPGQGLFYQPQH
NA	TRBV19	TRBJ1-1	ASSIVGREAF
once	TRBV30	TRBJ2-7	AWSQLFGGAYEQY
NA	TRBV4-1	TRBJ2-3	ASSQGPKADTQY
NA	TRBV15	TRBJ2-5	ATSSRSNKETQY
NA	TRBV18	TRBJ2-1	ASSPPGLAGGPFNEQF
NA	TRBV5-1	TRBJ2-4	ASSLDPGSTNIQY
NA	TRBV5-1	TRBJ2-2	ASSFGSRTGELF
once	TRBV6-1	TRBJ2-2	ASQEMLSPGELF
NA	TRBV30	TRBJ2-7	AWSATSGRGY
NA	TRBV5-1	TRBJ1-5	ASSMTGEGNQPQH